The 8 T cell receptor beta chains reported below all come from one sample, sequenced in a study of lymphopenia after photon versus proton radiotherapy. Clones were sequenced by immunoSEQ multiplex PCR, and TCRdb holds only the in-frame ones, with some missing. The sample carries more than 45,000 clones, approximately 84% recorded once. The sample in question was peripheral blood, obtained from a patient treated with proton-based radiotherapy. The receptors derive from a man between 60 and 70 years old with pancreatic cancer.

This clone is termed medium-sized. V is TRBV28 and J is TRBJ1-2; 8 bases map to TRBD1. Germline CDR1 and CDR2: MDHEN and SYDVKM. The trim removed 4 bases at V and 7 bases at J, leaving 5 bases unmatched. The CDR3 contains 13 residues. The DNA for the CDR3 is TGTGCCAGCAGTTCCGGACAGGGTGGTGGCTACACCTTC. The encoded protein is CASSSGQGGGYTF.

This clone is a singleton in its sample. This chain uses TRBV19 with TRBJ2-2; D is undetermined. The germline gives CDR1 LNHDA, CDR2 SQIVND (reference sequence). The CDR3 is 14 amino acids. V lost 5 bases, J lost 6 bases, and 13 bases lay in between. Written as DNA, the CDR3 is TGTGCCAGTAGTTACCCCGTAGGCCCCGGGGAGCTGTTTTTT. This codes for CASSYPVGPGELFF.

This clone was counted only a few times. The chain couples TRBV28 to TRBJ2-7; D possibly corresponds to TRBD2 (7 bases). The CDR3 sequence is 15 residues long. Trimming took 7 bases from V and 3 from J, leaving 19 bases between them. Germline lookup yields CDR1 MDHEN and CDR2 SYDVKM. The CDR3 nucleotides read TGTGCCAGCACCCCGGAGGGGGAGGGCCGCTACGAGCAGTACTTC. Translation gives CASTPEGEGRYEQYF.

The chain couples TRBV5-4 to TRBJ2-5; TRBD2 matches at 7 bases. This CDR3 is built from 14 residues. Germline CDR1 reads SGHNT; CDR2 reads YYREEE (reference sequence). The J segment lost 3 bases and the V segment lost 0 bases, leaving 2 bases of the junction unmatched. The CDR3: CASSLGDYKETQYF. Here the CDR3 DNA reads TGTGCCAGCAGCTTGGGGGACTACAAAGAGACCCAGTACTTC.

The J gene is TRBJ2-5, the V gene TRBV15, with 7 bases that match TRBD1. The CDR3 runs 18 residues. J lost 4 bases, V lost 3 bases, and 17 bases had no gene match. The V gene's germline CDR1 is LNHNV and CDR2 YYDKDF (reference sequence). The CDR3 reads CATSSLKGAQLTTETQYF. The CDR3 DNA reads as TGTGCCACCAGCAGCTTAAAGGGGGCGCAATTAACGACAGAGACCCAGTACTTC.

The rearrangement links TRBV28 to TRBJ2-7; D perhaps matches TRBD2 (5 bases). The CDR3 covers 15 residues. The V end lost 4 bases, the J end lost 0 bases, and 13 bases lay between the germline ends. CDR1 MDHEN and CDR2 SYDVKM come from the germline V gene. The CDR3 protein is CASSSGGLSSYEQYF. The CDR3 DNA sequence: TGTGCCAGCAGTTCAGGAGGCCTCAGCTCCTACGAGCAGTACTTC.

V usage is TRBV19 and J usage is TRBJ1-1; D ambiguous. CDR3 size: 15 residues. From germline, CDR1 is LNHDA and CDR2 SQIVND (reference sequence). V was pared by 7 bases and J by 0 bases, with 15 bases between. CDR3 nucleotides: TGTGCCAGTATTAAGGCAGCAAGCCTGAACACTGAAGCTTTCTTT. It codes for CASIKAASLNTEAFF.

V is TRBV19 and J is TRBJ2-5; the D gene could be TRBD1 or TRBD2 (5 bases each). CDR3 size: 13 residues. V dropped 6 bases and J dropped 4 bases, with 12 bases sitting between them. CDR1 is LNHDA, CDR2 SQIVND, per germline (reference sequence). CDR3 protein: CASSVPGLETQYF. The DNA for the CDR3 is TGTGCCAGTAGCGTTCCGGGGCTAGAGACCCAGTACTTC.